This TCR beta chain was captured by sequencing in a study of T cells in Graves' hyperthyroidism and ophthalmopathy (dated by TCRdb to about 2019). General notes on the study: Peripheral blood was sampled at the time of initial diagnosis, prior to any treatment. In six Graves' hyperthyroidism patients, the study also compared T-cell repertoires from thyroid tissue with T-cell repertoires from blood. An independent validation cohort of around 19 hyperthyroidism patients and over 15 patients who later progressed to ophthalmopathy tested prospective prediction of ophthalmopathy. Following sampling, methimazole starting at 30 mg daily was given to hyperthyroidism patients, and high-dose intravenous methylprednisolone was given to ophthalmopathy patients. The roughly 91 discovery patients were randomly divided into training and test sets at a 7:3 ratio. TCR V-J signatures able to tell the groups apart were searched for in a discovery cohort of more than 90 patients, of whom roughly 42 had Graves' ophthalmopathy and roughly 57 had stable Graves' hyperthyroidism. According to the paper, TCR Vbeta CDR3 sequencing was carried out on approximately 140 peripheral blood samples, which came from 40 to 45 ophthalmopathy, some 73 hyperthyroidism and roughly 17 progressor patients.

Graves' hyperthyroidism was defined as stable when no progression to ophthalmopathy occurred over 18 months of follow-up. Hyperthyroidism patients were newly diagnosed, with disease duration under 2 months, and aged 18 to 65 years. The study excluded patients with uncontrolled infections, other autoimmune diseases, pregnancy or lactation. Diagnoses relied on clinical symptoms, serum thyroxine and TRAb, thyroid ultrasound and orbital computed tomography. PBMCs were separated from roughly 10 ml of fresh peripheral blood using Ficoll-Paque density gradient centrifugation. Trizol reagent was used to extract total RNA, and RNA quality was then checked on an Agilent 2100 Bioanalyzer. This clonotype was seen repeatedly, ten times or more. Its recognized antigen is unknown. No quality values exist for individual bases; no much larger clone is one base distant. Spanning cysteine to phenylalanine, the CDR3 consists of 12 amino acids. Only the CDR3 portion is preserved as DNA: 36 bases, with reading frame beginning at the first base. CDR1 and CDR2, looked up from the germline V gene, are SNHLY and FYNNEI. V is shortened by 6 bases, J by 6 bases, and the region joining them spans 9 bases.

What the research found in general, with its limitations: No statistical method was used to set the sample size in advance, and investigators knew the group allocation. In validation, the model predicted progression to ophthalmopathy with approximately 69% sensitivity and about 72% specificity, a median of around 6.6 months before onset. A 13 V-J signature model separated ophthalmopathy from stable hyperthyroidism, with 87.88% sensitivity and 81.08% specificity in cross-validation and 80%/75% in testing. Most expanded thyroid clonotypes (frequency above 0.001) were also detected in blood, suggesting blood repertoires may reflect thyroid immune responses.

The TCR beta CDR3 regions were amplified from the RNA transcripts. For the first round of RT-PCR on the TCR CDR3, the HTBI primer set was used together with the Qiagen OneStep RT-PCR kit. Libraries were constructed in a second round of multiplex PCR, after which size selection and purification were performed. Libraries were sequenced paired-end with 100 bp reads on an Illumina HiSeq2000. On the authors' methods: SOAPnuke was used to process the raw data, with reads discarded if the reads contained adapters or uncalled bases, had a mean Phred below 15, or lacked an exact constant-primer or identifier match. COPE v1.2.5 was used to merge high-quality paired reads, and clonotypes were defined as unique nucleotide sequences. MiTCR v1.1 was used to align clonotypes to the IMGT TRBV, TRBD and TRBJ reference segments. The analysis included only V-J combinations with a frequency above 0.0001, which together covered roughly 99% of the repertoires. A TCS score was defined as the ratio between F50 (clonal expansion) and ExV (chaos), using BLOSUM62-based TCRdist between CDR3 peptides within each V-J. Welch's t-statistics and random forest reduced 514 V-J features to around 14, which were used in a naive Bayes classifier (R e1071). TCRdb cleaned the public reads at Q25 with fastp, built clones with MiXCR and kept in-frame beta chains. Identical CDR3 proteins give one entry, which carries the most common genes and DNA. The V and J calls and clone size come from TCRdb's table, not from the authors' own analysis. Here the sample has 350,000 to 400,000 distinct CDR3 sequences; 14% to 15% occur a single time. 30% to 35% of the sample goes to the ten largest clones.

Material for sequencing was blood. This TCR came from a woman in her twenties or thirties with Graves' hyperthyroidism. The V and J genes are TRBV2 and TRBJ1-3; no D segment can be confidently identified. CDR3 protein: CASSQEENTIYF. The nucleotide sequence reads as follows: TGTGCCAGCAGCCAGGAGGAAAACACCATATATTTT.